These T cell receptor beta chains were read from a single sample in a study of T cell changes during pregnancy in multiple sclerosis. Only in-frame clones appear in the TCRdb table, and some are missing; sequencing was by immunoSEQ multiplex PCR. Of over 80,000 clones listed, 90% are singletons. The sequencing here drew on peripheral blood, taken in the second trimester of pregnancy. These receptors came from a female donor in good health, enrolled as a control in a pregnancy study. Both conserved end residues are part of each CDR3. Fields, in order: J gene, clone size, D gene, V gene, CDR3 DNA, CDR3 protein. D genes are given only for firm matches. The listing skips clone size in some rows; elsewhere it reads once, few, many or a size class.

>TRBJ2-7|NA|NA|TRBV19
TGTGCCAGTAGTAGTAGACAGCCAGGTTCCTACGAGCAGTACTTC
CASSSRQPGSYEQYF
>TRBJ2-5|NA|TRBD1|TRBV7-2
TGTGCCAGCAGCATACCGCGACAGGGGGGGACCCAGTACTTC
CASSIPRQGGTQYF
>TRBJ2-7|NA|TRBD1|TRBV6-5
TGTGCCAGCAGTCGCGGACAGGTCGGTCTAGGCGAGCAGTACTTC
CASSRGQVGLGEQYF
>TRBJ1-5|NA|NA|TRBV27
TGTGCCAGCAGACGAGGGCTAAATCAGCCCCAGCATTTT
CASRRGLNQPQHF
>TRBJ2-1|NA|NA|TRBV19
TGTGCCAGTAGTATTCGGGGGGCGTACAATGAGCAGTTCTTC
CASSIRGAYNEQFF
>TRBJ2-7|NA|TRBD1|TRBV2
TGTGCCAGCAGCCGCGACAGGGACGAGCAGTACTTC
CASSRDRDEQYF
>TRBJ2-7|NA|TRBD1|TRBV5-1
TGCGCCAGCAGCCGCCGACAGGGGAACGACGAGCAGTACTTC
CASSRRQGNDEQYF
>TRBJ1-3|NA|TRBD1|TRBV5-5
TGTGCCAGCAGCTTGGGGGGACAGGGATCTGGAAACACCATATATTTT
CASSLGGQGSGNTIYF
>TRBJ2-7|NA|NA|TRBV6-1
TGTGCCAGCAGTGGGGGGACTGTTCTCTCCTACGAGCAGTACTTC
CASSGGTVLSYEQYF
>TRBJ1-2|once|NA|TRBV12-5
TGTGCTAGTGCGCGGATAGAAACTATGGGCTACACCTTC
CASARIETMGYTF
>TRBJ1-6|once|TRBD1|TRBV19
TGTGCCAGTAGTATACCGGGACAGGGCTATTCACCCCTCCACTTT
CASSIPGQGYSPLHF
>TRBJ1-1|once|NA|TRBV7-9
TGTGCCAGCAGCTTGGGGGCTGGGGGGAACACTGAAGCTTTCTTT
CASSLGAGGNTEAFF
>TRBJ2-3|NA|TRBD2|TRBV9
TGTGCCAGCAGCGTCCTTTCAGCGGGAGAAGGGAATACGCAGTATTTT
CASSVLSAGEGNTQYF
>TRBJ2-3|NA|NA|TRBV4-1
TGCGCCAGCCGACAGTTCCCTACTAGCACAGATACGCAGTATTTT
CASRQFPTSTDTQYF
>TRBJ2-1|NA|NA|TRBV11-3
TGTGCCAGCAGCCCTAAGCAGGGTTTGAATGAGCAGTTCTTC
CASSPKQGLNEQFF
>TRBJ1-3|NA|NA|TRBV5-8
TGTGCCAGCAGCCACGAACACTCTGGAAACACCATATATTTT
CASSHEHSGNTIYF
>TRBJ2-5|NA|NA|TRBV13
TGTGCCAGCAGCTTTCAGGGGTTAGAGACCCAGTACTTC
CASSFQGLETQYF
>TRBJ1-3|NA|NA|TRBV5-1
TGCGCCAGCAGCTTGTCGAGCAGGCGCTCTGGAAACACCATATATTTT
CASSLSSRRSGNTIYF
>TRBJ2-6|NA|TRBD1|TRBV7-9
TGTGCCAGCAGTTCAACAGGGGGCCCTGGGGCCAACGTCCTGACTTTC
CASSSTGGPGANVLTF
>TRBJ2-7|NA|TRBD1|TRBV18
TGTGCCAGGCGACAGGGGGAAAGCCACGAGCAGTACTTC
CARRQGESHEQYF
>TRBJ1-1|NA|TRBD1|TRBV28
TGTGCCAGCAGGCGTACGACAGGGGCTATCTCCGCGGGAGCTTTCTTT
CASRRTTGAISAGAFF
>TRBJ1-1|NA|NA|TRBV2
TGTGCCAGCAGTGAACCCCGAGGCATTTGGGTTTCGGGCACTGAAGCTTTCTTT
CASSEPRGIWVSGTEAFF
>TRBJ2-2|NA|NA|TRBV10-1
TGCGCCAGTGTTTATGGGGACACCAACACCGGGGAGCTGTTTTTT
CASVYGDTNTGELFF
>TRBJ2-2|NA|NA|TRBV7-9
TGTGCCAGCAGCCCTCCCGGACAGAACACCGGGGAGCTGTTTTTT
CASSPPGQNTGELFF
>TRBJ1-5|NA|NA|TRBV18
TGTGCCAGCTCACAAAGGGCTTCAGGGGCAGGGGGCAATCAGCCCCAGCATTTT
CASSQRASGAGGNQPQHF
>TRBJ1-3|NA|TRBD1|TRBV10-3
TGTGCCATCAGTCCCGGGACAGGGACCAGCTCTGGAAACACCATATATTTT
CAISPGTGTSSGNTIYF
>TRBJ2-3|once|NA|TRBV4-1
TGCGCCAGCAGCCAAGAACGGGAAGCGCCAGATACGCAGTATTTT
CASSQEREAPDTQYF
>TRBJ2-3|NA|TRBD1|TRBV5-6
TGTGCCAGCAGGGCTGACAGGGGGGGGCAGTATTTT
CASRADRGGQYF
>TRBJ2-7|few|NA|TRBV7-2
TGTGCCAGCAGCTTAAACACCCCCTACGAGCAGTACTTC
CASSLNTPYEQYF
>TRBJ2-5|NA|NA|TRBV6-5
TGTGCCAGCAGTTACGTATTGCAGGGGAGCGAGACCCAGTACTTC
CASSYVLQGSETQYF
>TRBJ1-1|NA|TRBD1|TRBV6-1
TGTGCCAGCAGGGGGACAGGGGTCACTGAAGCTTTCTTT
CASRGTGVTEAFF
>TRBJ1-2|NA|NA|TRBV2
TGTGCCAGCAGTGGGTTGAGGAACTATGGCTACACCTTC
CASSGLRNYGYTF
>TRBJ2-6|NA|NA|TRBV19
TGTGCCAGTAGTATGCGCAACTCTGGGGCCAACGTCCTGACTTTC
CASSMRNSGANVLTF
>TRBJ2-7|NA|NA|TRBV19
TGTGCCAGTAGTATCGCGAGCGGGCGGTACTACGAGCAGTACTTC
CASSIASGRYYEQYF
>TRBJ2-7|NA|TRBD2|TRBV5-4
TGTGCCAGCAGCAGGCGGACTAGCGGGCGACCCTACGAGCAGTACTTC
CASSRRTSGRPYEQYF
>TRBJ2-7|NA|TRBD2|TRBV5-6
TGTGCCAGCAGCCGGGGGGGGCGGGGGTACTACGAGCAGTACTTC
CASSRGGRGYYEQYF
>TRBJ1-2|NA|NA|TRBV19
TGTGCCAGTAGCTCAGGGGTCGGCTACACCTTC
CASSSGVGYTF
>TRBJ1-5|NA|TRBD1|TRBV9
TGTGCCAGCAGCGCCGGGACAGGGGGATCGCCTAGCAATCAGCCCCAGCATTTT
CASSAGTGGSPSNQPQHF
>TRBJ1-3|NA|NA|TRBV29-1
TGCAGCGCTGGACAGATGGGGAACACCATATATTTT
CSAGQMGNTIYF
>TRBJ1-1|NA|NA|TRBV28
TGTGCCAGCAGTCTGTATCGGGCTGAAGCTTTCTTT
CASSLYRAEAFF
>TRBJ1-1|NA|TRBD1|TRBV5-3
TGTGCCAGAAGCCATACGGACAGGGGACGATACGACACTGAAGCTTTCTTT
CARSHTDRGRYDTEAFF
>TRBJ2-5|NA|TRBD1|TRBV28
TGTGCCAGCAGTGGGGACAGAACCCAAGAGACCCAGTACTTC
CASSGDRTQETQYF
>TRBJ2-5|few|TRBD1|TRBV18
TGTGCCAGCTCTCCAGTCGGGACAGGGTCGACCCAGTACTTC
CASSPVGTGSTQYF
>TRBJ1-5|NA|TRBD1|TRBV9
TGTGCCAGCAGCCCTCAGGGGGTCAGCCAGCCCCAGCATTTT
CASSPQGVSQPQHF
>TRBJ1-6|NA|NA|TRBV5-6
TGTGCCAGCAGCCTGCCCGGCGGAATGAATTCACCCCTCCACTTT
CASSLPGGMNSPLHF
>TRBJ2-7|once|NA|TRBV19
TGTGCCGGGAGACGGACGATCTACGAGCAGTACTTC
CAGRRTIYEQYF
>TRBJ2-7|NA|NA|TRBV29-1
TGCAGCGTGGCCGCACAGGGACCCCACTACGGGCAGTACTTC
CSVAAQGPHYGQYF
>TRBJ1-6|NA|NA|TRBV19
TGTGCCAGCGGAGACAGGCTTAATTCACCCCTCCACTTT
CASGDRLNSPLHF
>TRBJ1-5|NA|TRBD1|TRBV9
TGTGCCAGCAGCGCAGGACAGGGGCAAGGACAGCCCCAGCATTTT
CASSAGQGQGQPQHF
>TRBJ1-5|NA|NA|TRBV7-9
TGTGCCAGCAGCCCGGTCCTCGGGTCCAATCAGCCCCAGCATTTT
CASSPVLGSNQPQHF
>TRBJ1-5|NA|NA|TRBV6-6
TGTGCCAGCAGTTCGACACTGGATAATCAGCCCCAGCATTTT
CASSSTLDNQPQHF
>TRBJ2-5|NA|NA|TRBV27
TGTGCCAGCAGGCGACTTATTGAGACAGAGACCCAGTACTTC
CASRRLIETETQYF
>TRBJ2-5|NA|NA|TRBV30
TGTGCCTGGAGTCTCTCAGGGGCTTTGGGGACCCAGTACTTC
CAWSLSGALGTQYF
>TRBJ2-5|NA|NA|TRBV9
TGTGCCAGCAGCGTTAACCAAGAGACCCAGTACTTC
CASSVNQETQYF
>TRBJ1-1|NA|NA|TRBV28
TGTGCCAGCAGTGAGACACTGAACACTGAAGCTTTCTTT
CASSETLNTEAFF
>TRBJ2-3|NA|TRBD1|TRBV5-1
TGCGCCAGCAGCTTAGGGACAGGGCTTGATACGCAGTATTTT
CASSLGTGLDTQYF
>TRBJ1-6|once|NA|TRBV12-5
TGTGCTAGTGGTGGACCACAGGGATCCTATAATTCACCCCTCCACTTT
CASGGPQGSYNSPLHF
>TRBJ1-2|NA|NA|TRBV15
TGTGCCACCAGCAGAGATCAGAATTATGGCTACACCTTC
CATSRDQNYGYTF
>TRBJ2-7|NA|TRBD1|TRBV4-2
TGTGCCAGCAGCCAAACAGGGGGCGACGAGAGGGAGCAGTACTTC
CASSQTGGDEREQYF
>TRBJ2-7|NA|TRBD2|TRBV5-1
TGCGCCAGCAGCACTGGAGGGTGGGAGGGCTACGAGCAGTACTTC
CASSTGGWEGYEQYF